The 31 T cell receptor beta chains below come from one sample, sequenced in a study of T cell changes during pregnancy in multiple sclerosis. TCRdb's copy holds only in-frame clones and misses some; the assay was immunoSEQ multiplex PCR. The sample carries around 96,000 clones, approximately 92% recorded once. The specimen comprised peripheral blood, sampled in the first trimester of pregnancy. These receptors all come from a female donor with multiple sclerosis, enrolled in a pregnancy study.

The rearrangement links TRBV5-8 to TRBJ1-3; 7 bases are shared with TRBD1. J gave up 2 bases and V 6 bases, and 5 bases lay outside the gene matches. The CDR3 spans 14 residues. Germline lookup yields CDR1 SGHTS and CDR2 YDEGEE. The CDR3 here is CASKNTGAGNTIYF. The CDR3 DNA reads as TGTGCCAGCAAGAATACAGGGGCTGGAAACACCATATATTTT.

This clone came up once. The J gene is TRBJ2-5, the V gene TRBV7-6, with 10 nucleotides matching TRBD1. Germline V gene data show CDR1 as SGHVS and CDR2 as FNYEAQ. After removal of 3 bases from V and 2 bases from J, the junction contained 15 bases not matched to a gene. This CDR3 is built from 19 residues. The DNA of the CDR3 is TGTGCCAGCAGCTTCCGGGACAGGGGTTTGGCAAGCGGACAAGAGACCCAGTACTTC. It translates to CASSFRDRGLASGQETQYF.

Turning to this clone: Other DNA sequences in the sample encode the same CDR3. The rearrangement links TRBV6-1 to TRBJ1-1; the D gene is possibly TRBD1 (5 bases). Germline CDR1 MNHNS, CDR2 SASEGT. This CDR3 spans 14 amino acids. Trimming pared 2 bases from V and 1 base from J, leaving 8 bases between. For the CDR3, the DNA is TGTGCCAGCAGTGAATGGGGCGGGAACACTGAAGCTTTCTTT. This encodes CASSEWGGNTEAFF.

The J gene is TRBJ1-2, the V gene TRBV6-4, with D perhaps TRBD1 (6 bases). Trimming stripped 4 bases from V and 1 base from J, with 10 bases between. Germline V CDR1 and CDR2: MRHNA, SNTAGT. The CDR3 contains 14 residues. CDR3 DNA: TGTGCCAGCAGTGGACCGACAGGTAACTATGGCTACACCTTC. Amino acid sequence: CASSGPTGNYGYTF.

V gene TRBV19 combines with J gene TRBJ1-4; 11 nucleotides align to TRBD1. The length of the CDR3 is 16 residues. The germline gives CDR1 LNHDA, CDR2 SQIVND (reference sequence). Trimming removed 3 bases from V and 5 bases from J; junction bases left unmatched: 5. Here the CDR3 DNA reads TGTGCCAGTAGTATCCTACGGGACAGGGGGAATGAAAAACTGTTTTTT. Encoded protein: CASSILRDRGNEKLFF.

The chain combines TRBV11-2 with TRBJ1-4; D is unresolved. The V end was cut by 0 bases, the J end by 0 bases, with 14 bases between. CDR1 is SGHAT and CDR2 is FQNNGV in the germline V gene. The CDR3 consists of 18 residues. The CDR3 reads CASSLEGSLGATNEKLFF. CDR3 DNA: TGTGCCAGCAGCTTAGAGGGCAGCTTGGGTGCAACTAATGAAAAACTGTTTTTT.

This chain joins TRBV30 and TRBJ1-2; the match to TRBD1 covers 11 bases. In germline, CDR1 is GTSNPN, CDR2 SVGIG (reference sequence). V shed 0 bases and J 6 bases; nucleotides not matched to a gene: 3. The CDR3 runs to 14 residues. CDR3 nucleotide sequence: TGTGCCTGGAGTGTCGGGACAGGGGGACATGGCTACACCTTC. Its translation is CAWSVGTGGHGYTF.

This clone was seen a single time. This rearrangement joins TRBV7-2 to TRBJ2-2; no reliable D call. The CDR3 has 14 amino acids. V was shortened by 5 bases and J by 5 bases, with 12 bases between the two germline ends. Germline assignment: CDR1 SGHTA and CDR2 FQGNSA. The CDR3 loop is CASSRRYGTGELFF. CDR3 nucleotides: TGTGCCAGCAGCCGCCGATACGGGACCGGGGAGCTGTTTTTT.

J is TRBJ1-4 and V is TRBV7-8; 7 bases match TRBD1. Looked up from germline, CDR1 is SGHVS and CDR2 is FQNEAQ. This CDR3 spans 15 amino acids. Unmatched junction bases numbered 6, after V lost 6 bases and J lost 2 bases. The CDR3 region has the DNA TGTGCCAGCAGGCCTAGGGGGCAGACTAATGAAAAACTGTTTTTT. Residues: CASRPRGQTNEKLFF.

In regard to this clone: At one of its ends the junction is not consistent with the germline gene, which may arise from a read error. V and J are TRBV7-9 and TRBJ1-3, with a possible D match to TRBD1 (6 bases). The CDR3 consists of 12 residues. CDR1 is SEHNR and CDR2 is FQNEAQ in the germline V gene (reference sequence). CDR3 loop: CSGGGSGNTIYF. The CDR3 DNA is TGCAGTGGGGGCGGCTCTGGAAACACCATATATTTT.

This sequence joins TRBV2 and TRBJ2-1; 9 nucleotides align to TRBD1. The CDR3 length is 17 residues. V lost 2 bases to trimming and J lost 7 bases; unmatched junction nucleotides: 12. Germline-derived CDR1 and CDR2 are SNHLY and FYNNEI. CDR3 region: CASSEMVGTGRKNEQFF. CDR3 nucleotide sequence: TGTGCCAGCAGTGAAATGGTAGGGACAGGGCGGAAGAATGAGCAGTTCTTC. The variable domain in full, completed from reference TRBV2 and TRBJ2-1, reads EPEVTQTPSHQVTQMGQEVILRCVPISNHLYFYWYRQILGQKVEFLVSFYNNEISEKSEIFDDQFSVERPDGSNFTLKIRSTKLEDSAMYFCASSEMVGTGRKNEQFFGPGTRLTVL.

The chain uses TRBV12-5 and TRBJ2-2, with 8 nucleotides matching TRBD1. Germline V gene lookup returns CDR1 LGHNT and CDR2 FRNRAP. This CDR3 comprises 18 residues. Trimming took 4 bases from V and 1 from J; bases not matched to a gene: 11. CDR3 sequence reads: CASGSHPMGQVNTGELFF. In DNA, the CDR3 is TGTGCTAGTGGTTCGCACCCCATGGGACAGGTGAACACCGGGGAGCTGTTTTTT. The full variable domain, with the rest looked up from reference TRBV12-5 and TRBJ2-2, is DARVTQTPRHKVTEMGQEVTMRCQPILGHNTVFWYRQTMMQGLELLAYFRNRAPLDDSGMPKDRFSAEMPDATLATLKIQPSEPRDSAVYFCASGSHPMGQVNTGELFFGEGSRLTVL.

The chain joins TRBV4-1 to TRBJ1-3; D is uncertain. V lost 1 base, J lost 1 base, and 5 bases lay in between. This CDR3 contains 14 residues. Germline V lookup: CDR1 MGHRA, CDR2 YSYEKL. This CDR3 reads CASSQVASGNTIYF. DNA of the CDR3: TGCGCCAGCAGCCAAGTAGCTTCTGGAAACACCATATATTTT.

This clone was recorded once. The rearrangement joins TRBV5-1 to TRBJ1-2, with 7 bases matching TRBD1. The germline V gene encodes CDR1 SGHRS and CDR2 YFSETQ. V was pared by 2 bases and J by 4 bases, with 8 bases of the junction left unmatched. The CDR3 contains 15 residues. The CDR3 region has the DNA TGCGCCAGCAGCTTAGACGGACAGGCGACCTATGGCTACACCTTC. Translating it yields CASSLDGQATYGYTF.

The V gene is TRBV7-2, the J gene TRBJ1-2, with D hard to call. The germline V gene encodes CDR1 SGHTA and CDR2 FQGNSA. Trimming took 0 bases from V and 0 from J, leaving 5 bases between them. CDR3 length equals 14 residues. The CDR3 DNA is TGTGCCAGCAGCTTAGCGGCAGCTAACTATGGCTACACCTTC. It specifies CASSLAAANYGYTF. Full variable domain (rest looked up from reference TRBV7-2 and TRBJ1-2): GAGVSQSPSNKVTEKGKDVELRCDPISGHTALYWYRQSLGQGLEFLIYFQGNSAPDKSGLPSDRFSAERTGGSVSTLTIQRTQQEDSAVYLCASSLAAANYGYTFGSGTRLTVV.

The chain has TRBV10-3 and TRBJ1-1; TRBD1 might be the D (5 bases). V lost 11 bases to trimming and J lost 0 bases, with 13 bases between them. The CDR3 length is 13 residues. Looked up from germline, CDR1 is ENHRY and CDR2 is SYGVKD. CDR3 sequence: CAQRAGLNTEAFF. CDR3 DNA: TGTGCCCAACGTGCGGGACTGAACACTGAAGCTTTCTTT.

The chain links TRBV6-5 to TRBJ2-2; possible D gene TRBD2, 5 bases. Germline V gene lookup returns CDR1 MNHEY and CDR2 SVGAGI. The CDR3 has 16 residues. Between the trimmed V and J ends, which lost 2 bases and 0 bases, there was a span of 10 bases. For the CDR3, the DNA is TGTGCCAGCAGTTACCCTGACGGGGCGAACACCGGGGAGCTGTTTTTT. It codes for CASSYPDGANTGELFF.

The genes are TRBV5-4 and TRBJ2-3, with TRBD1 matching 10 bases. The CDR3 covers 15 residues. The germline V gene has CDR1 SGHNT and CDR2 YYREEE (reference sequence). V shed 0 bases, J shed 6 bases, and the junction held 4 bases outside the gene matches. The CDR3 DNA reads TGTGCCAGCAGCTTGGCTGGGACAGGGGCGGATACGCAGTATTTT. Translation: CASSLAGTGADTQYF. The entire variable domain, with the rest obtained from reference TRBV5-4 and TRBJ2-3, is as follows: ETGVTQSPTHLIKTRGQQVTLRCSSQSGHNTVSWYQQALGQGPQFIFQYYREEENGRGNFPPRFSGLQFPNYSSELNVNALELDDSALYLCASSLAGTGADTQYFGPGTRLTVL.

The chain links TRBV6-1 to TRBJ2-5, with 8 bases that match TRBD1. The CDR3 has 15 amino acids. V gave up 6 bases and J gave up 5 bases; unmatched junction bases: 11. CDR1 MNHNS and CDR2 SASEGT come from the germline V gene. In nucleotides, the CDR3 is TGTGCCAGCAGCATCGTGACAGGGGTTAGGGAGACCCAGTACTTC. Amino acids: CASSIVTGVRETQYF.

This clone was observed a few times. This chain connects TRBV27 to TRBJ1-1; D gene unclear. CDR3 length: 14 amino acids. V was cut by 2 bases and J by 5 bases, with 12 bases left in between. Germline V lookup: CDR1 MNHEY, CDR2 SMNVEV (reference sequence). CDR3 protein: CASSLAPPGTEAFF. The CDR3 nucleotides are TGTGCCAGCAGTTTAGCTCCCCCGGGTACTGAAGCTTTCTTT.

In its sample, this clone was seen once. This chain uses TRBV10-2 with TRBJ2-1, with TRBD1 matching 11 bases. Germline CDR1 is WSHSY and CDR2 is SAAADI. The junction had 3 bases not matched to a gene; V was cut back by 5 bases and J by 6 bases. This CDR3 is built from 14 residues. This chain's CDR3 is CASSPGTGGNEQFF. The CDR3 DNA reads TGCGCCAGCAGTCCCGGGACAGGGGGCAATGAGCAGTTCTTC.

The DNA of the CDR3 is TGTGCCATCAGTGATATGTACGAGCAGTACTTC. It yields the protein CAISDMYEQYF. This chain joins TRBV10-3 and TRBJ2-7; D is ambiguous. The CDR3 spans 11 residues. The germline V and J ends were trimmed by 3 bases and 4 bases, with 4 bases remaining between them. Germline lookup yields CDR1 ENHRY and CDR2 SYGVKD.

This clone came up once. The chain recombines TRBV29-1 with TRBJ2-7; 7 bases are a match to TRBD1. CDR3 length: 14 residues. Per germline, CDR1 SQVTM and CDR2 ANQGSEA. V was pared by 1 base and J by 4 bases, with 7 bases of the junction left unmatched. As DNA, the CDR3 is TGCAGCGTTGAAGCCAGGGGGAAATCGTACGAGCAGTACTTC. Protein product: CSVEARGKSYEQYF.

The chain employs TRBV6-5 and TRBJ2-7, with D hard to call. V lost 6 bases to trimming and J lost 2 bases, with 8 bases between them. Germline assignment: CDR1 MNHEY and CDR2 SVGAGI. The CDR3 spans 12 residues. The CDR3 DNA sequence: TGTGCCAGCAGATCGTCCGCCTACGAGCAGTACTTC. Encoded protein: CASRSSAYEQYF.

J is TRBJ1-4 and V is TRBV18; D is unresolved. V was shortened by 1 base and J by 4 bases, with 13 bases between the two germline ends. CDR3 size: 16 residues. Germline V CDR1 and CDR2: KGHSH, LQKENI. In DNA, the CDR3 is TGTGCCAGCTCACCACTGCAGCGATTAGATAATGAAAAACTGTTTTTT. It codes for CASSPLQRLDNEKLFF.

The V gene is TRBV5-1, the J gene TRBJ2-5; 9 bases line up with TRBD1. The germline V gene has CDR1 SGHRS and CDR2 YFSETQ. The CDR3 length is 16 residues. V gave up 6 bases and J gave up 1 base; unmatched junction bases: 10. CDR3 sequence (DNA): TGCGCCAGCAAGACTCGGACAGGGGTGCCCCAAGAGACCCAGTACTTC. Translated, it gives CASKTRTGVPQETQYF.

The V and J genes are TRBV5-1 and TRBJ2-7; 8 nucleotides align to TRBD2. Germline V gene data show CDR1 as SGHRS and CDR2 as YFSETQ. Trimming at V came to 0 bases and at J to 6 bases, leaving 8 bases not matched to a gene. This CDR3 has 15 residues. The chain's CDR3 is CASSLDRTSRSEQYF. In DNA, the CDR3 is TGCGCCAGCAGCTTGGATAGGACTAGCAGGTCCGAGCAGTACTTC.

The gene calls are TRBV5-4 and TRBJ2-7; a weak D match, TRBD1 (6 bases). The CDR3 is 13 residues long. Per germline, CDR1 SGHNT and CDR2 YYREEE (reference sequence). V dropped 4 bases and J dropped 4 bases, with 12 bases sitting between them. CDR3 sequence reads: CASSPTQGYEQYF. The CDR3 DNA reads TGTGCCAGCAGCCCAACACAGGGATACGAGCAGTACTTC.

V and J are TRBV9 and TRBJ2-1, with TRBD2 matching 8 bases. The germline CDR1 and CDR2 sequences are SGDLS and YYNGEE. CDR3 length: 17 amino acids. After removal of 4 bases from V and 3 bases from J, the junction contained 12 bases not matched to a gene. The chain's CDR3 is CASSTRNPGTSYNEQFF. The CDR3 DNA reads as TGTGCCAGCAGCACAAGGAACCCCGGGACTAGCTACAATGAGCAGTTCTTC.

The chain joins TRBV6-5 to TRBJ2-3; TRBD1 is a possible D gene (6 bases). Germline V gives CDR1 MNHEY, CDR2 SVGAGI. V lost 6 bases, J lost 3 bases, and 16 bases lay in between. This CDR3 has 15 amino acids. In DNA, the CDR3 is TGTGCCAGCAGACTAACAGGGAGCTTGACAGATACGCAGTATTTT. Encoded protein: CASRLTGSLTDTQYF.

The rearrangement links TRBV4-1 to TRBJ2-2, with a tentative D call TRBD2 (6 bases). Germline V gives CDR1 MGHRA, CDR2 YSYEKL. Trimming left V 3 bases short and J 5 bases short, with 19 bases between. The CDR3 loop spans 17 amino acids. The CDR3 bases are TGCGCCAGCAGCCAGGGGGTGGGGCAGGGAGGTACCGGGGAGCTGTTTTTT. Its protein product is CASSQGVGQGGTGELFF.